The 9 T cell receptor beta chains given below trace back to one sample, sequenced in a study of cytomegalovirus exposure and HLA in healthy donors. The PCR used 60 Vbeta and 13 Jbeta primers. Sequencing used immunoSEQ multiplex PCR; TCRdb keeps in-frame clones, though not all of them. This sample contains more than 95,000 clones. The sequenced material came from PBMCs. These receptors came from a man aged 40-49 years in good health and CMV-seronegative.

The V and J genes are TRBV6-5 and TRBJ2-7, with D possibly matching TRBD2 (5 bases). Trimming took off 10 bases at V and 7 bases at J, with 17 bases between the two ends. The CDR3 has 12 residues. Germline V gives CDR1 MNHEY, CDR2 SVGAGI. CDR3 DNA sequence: TGTGCCACCTATAGCGATCCGGGAGAGCAGTACTTC. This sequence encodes CATYSDPGEQYF.

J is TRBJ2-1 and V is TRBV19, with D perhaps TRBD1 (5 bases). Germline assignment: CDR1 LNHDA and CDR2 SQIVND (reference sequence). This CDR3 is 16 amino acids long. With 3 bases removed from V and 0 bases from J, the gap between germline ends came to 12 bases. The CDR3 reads CASSIGAMSSYNEQFF. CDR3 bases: TGTGCCAGTAGTATTGGGGCGATGAGCTCCTACAATGAGCAGTTCTTC.

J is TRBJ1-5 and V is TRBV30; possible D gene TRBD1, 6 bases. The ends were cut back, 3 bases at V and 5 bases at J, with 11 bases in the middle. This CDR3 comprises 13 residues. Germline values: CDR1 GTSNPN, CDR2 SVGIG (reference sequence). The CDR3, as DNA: TGTGCCTGGAGCTACAGGGATTATCAGCCCCAGCATTTT. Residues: CAWSYRDYQPQHF.

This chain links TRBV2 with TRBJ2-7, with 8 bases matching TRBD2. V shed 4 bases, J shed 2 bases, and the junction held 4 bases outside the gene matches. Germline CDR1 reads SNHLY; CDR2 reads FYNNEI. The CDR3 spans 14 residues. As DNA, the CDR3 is TGTGCCAGCAGTGCTAGCGGGTTAACCTACGAGCAGTACTTC. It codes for CASSASGLTYEQYF.

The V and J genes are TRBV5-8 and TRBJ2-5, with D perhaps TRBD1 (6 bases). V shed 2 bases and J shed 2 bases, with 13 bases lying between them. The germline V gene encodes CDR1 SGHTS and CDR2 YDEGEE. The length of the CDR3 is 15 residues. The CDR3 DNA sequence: TGTGCCAGCAGCTTTATGGGGACAAAACAAGAGACCCAGTACTTC. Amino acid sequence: CASSFMGTKQETQYF.

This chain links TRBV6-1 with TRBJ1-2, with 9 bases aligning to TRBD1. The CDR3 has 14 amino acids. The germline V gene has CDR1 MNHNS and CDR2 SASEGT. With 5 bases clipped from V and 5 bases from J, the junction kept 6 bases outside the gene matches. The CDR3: CASSSDRGTYGYTF. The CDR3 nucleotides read TGTGCCAGCAGTTCCGACAGGGGGACATATGGCTACACCTTC.

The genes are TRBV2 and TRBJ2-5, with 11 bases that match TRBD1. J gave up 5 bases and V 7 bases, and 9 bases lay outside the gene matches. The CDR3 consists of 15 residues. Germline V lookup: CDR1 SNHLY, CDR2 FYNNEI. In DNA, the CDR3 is TGTGCCAGCACCTCAGGACAGGGGGCATGGGAGACCCAGTACTTC. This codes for CASTSGQGAWETQYF.

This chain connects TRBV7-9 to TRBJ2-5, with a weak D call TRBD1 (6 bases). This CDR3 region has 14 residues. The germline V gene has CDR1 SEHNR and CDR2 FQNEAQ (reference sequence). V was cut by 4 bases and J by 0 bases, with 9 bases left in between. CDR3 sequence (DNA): TGTGCCAGCAGCTCGGGACAATACCAAGAGACCCAGTACTTC. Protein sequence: CASSSGQYQETQYF.

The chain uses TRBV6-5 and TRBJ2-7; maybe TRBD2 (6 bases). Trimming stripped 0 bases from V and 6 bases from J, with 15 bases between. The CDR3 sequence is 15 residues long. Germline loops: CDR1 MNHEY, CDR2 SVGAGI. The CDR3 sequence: CASSYSAGPRIEQYF. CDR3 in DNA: TGTGCCAGCAGTTACTCGGCGGGACCAAGGATCGAGCAGTACTTC.